Shown below are 25 T cell receptor beta chains from a single sample sequenced in a study of radiotherapy plus CTLA-4 blockade in lung cancer. Sequencing was performed with immunoSEQ multiplex PCR; in TCRdb, only in-frame clones are kept and a portion is missing. This table has 90,000 to 130,000 clones, 70% to 85% appearing once. Source: peripheral blood, taken from a patient treated with radiotherapy plus ipilimumab. These receptors were obtained from a human donor with non-small cell lung cancer that progressed on radiotherapy plus ipilimumab. Some clones in this sample may be carry-over from other donors' samples.

This clone was counted once. The rearrangement joins TRBV9 to TRBJ1-3; D is ambiguous. Germline values: CDR1 SGDLS, CDR2 YYNGEE. The CDR3 consists of 14 residues. Trimming left V 3 bases short and J 1 base short, with 8 bases between. The CDR3 loop reads CASSDATSGNTIYF. CDR3 bases: TGTGCCAGCAGCGATGCTACTTCTGGAAACACCATATATTTT. The variable domain in full, completed from reference TRBV9 and TRBJ1-3, reads DSGVTQTPKHLITATGQRVTLRCSPRSGDLSVYWYQQSLDQGLQFLIQYYNGEERAKGNILERFSAQQFPDLHSELNLSSLELGDSALYFCASSDATSGNTIYFGEGSWLTVV.

The V call is TRBV14, the J call TRBJ2-2, with 10 bases that match TRBD2. After removal of 5 bases from V and 1 base from J, the junction contained 13 bases not matched to a gene. Looked up from germline, CDR1 is SGHDN and CDR2 is FVKESK. The CDR3 loop spans 19 amino acids. This CDR3 is CASSAWTSGPTLNTGELFF. CDR3 bases: TGTGCCAGCAGCGCCTGGACTAGCGGACCCACCTTGAACACCGGGGAGCTGTTTTTT.

This clone was detected only a few times. The rearrangement uses TRBV4-3 and TRBJ1-1; D ambiguous. Germline V gene sequence: CDR1 LGHNA, CDR2 YSLEER. The V end lost 2 bases, the J end lost 7 bases, and 20 bases lay between the germline ends. This CDR3 is built from 16 residues. Here the CDR3 DNA reads TGCGCCAGCAGCCAACTGGCTGACACCATGCCAGGTGAAGCTTTCTTT. It yields the protein CASSQLADTMPGEAFF.

This clone appeared a few times. The chain joins TRBV7-9 to TRBJ2-2, with 11 bases aligning to TRBD2. Unmatched junction bases numbered 2, after V lost 5 bases and J lost 6 bases. This CDR3 has 14 amino acids. Germline CDR1 is SEHNR and CDR2 is FQNEAQ (reference sequence). This CDR3 reads CASSQGLAAGELFF. As DNA, the CDR3 is TGTGCCAGCAGCCAGGGACTAGCGGCCGGGGAGCTGTTTTTT.

The chain employs TRBV6-5 and TRBJ1-1, with TRBD1 as a possible D gene (6 bases). Trimming removed 2 bases from V and 5 bases from J, with 12 bases in between. The CDR3 loop spans 14 amino acids. Germline assignment: CDR1 MNHEY and CDR2 SVGAGI. Here the CDR3 reads CASSYMGARTEAFF. The CDR3 coding sequence is TGTGCCAGCAGTTACATGGGGGCTAGGACTGAAGCTTTCTTT.

The V and J genes are TRBV7-2 and TRBJ2-2, with a tentative D call TRBD2 (5 bases). V was trimmed by 3 bases and J by 7 bases, leaving 12 bases between them. This CDR3 has 14 amino acids. In germline, CDR1 is SGHTA, CDR2 FQGNSA. The DNA of the CDR3 is TGTGCCAGCAGCTTTCTAGCCCGGAGCGGGGAGCTGTTTTTT. It encodes CASSFLARSGELFF.

This clone was seen only a few times. This chain's CDR3 is CSVDSGNTEAFF. The DNA for the CDR3 is TGCAGCGTTGATTCCGGTAACACTGAAGCTTTCTTT. The V call is TRBV29-1, the J call TRBJ1-1; no firm D call. This CDR3 spans 12 amino acids. The V end was cut by 3 bases, the J end by 2 bases, with 7 bases between. CDR1 SQVTM and CDR2 ANQGSEA come from the germline V gene. Supplemented by reference TRBV29-1 and TRBJ1-1, the full variable domain reads SAVISQKPSRDICQRGTSLTIQCQVDSQVTMMFWYRQQPGQSLTLIATANQGSEATYESGFVIDKFPISRPNLTFSTLTVSNMSPEDSSIYLCSVDSGNTEAFFGQGTRLTVV.

V gene TRBV6-5 combines with J gene TRBJ2-7; 10 nucleotides align to TRBD1. CDR3 length: 15 residues. Germline CDR1 MNHEY, CDR2 SVGAGI. Trimming removed 6 bases from V and 3 bases from J; junction bases left unmatched: 8. This CDR3 is CASSGVRDRGYEQYF. The CDR3, as DNA: TGTGCCAGCAGCGGTGTCCGGGACAGGGGCTACGAGCAGTACTTC.

The rearrangement joins TRBV21-1 to TRBJ1-2; TRBD1, the D gene given by the table, was not confirmed from the DNA. TRBV21-1 is flagged as a pseudogene. This CDR3 has 17 residues. The CDR3 sequence: CASRMTGGLHLNYGYTF. CDR3 nucleotide sequence: TGTGCCAGCAGAATGACAGGGGGTCTCCACCTAAACTATGGCTACACCTTC.

The chain joins TRBV5-5 to TRBJ2-7, with 11 bases matching TRBD1. CDR1 SGHKS and CDR2 YYEKEE come from the germline V gene (reference sequence). V shed 2 bases and J 4 bases; nucleotides not matched to a gene: 8. CDR3 length: 16 residues. The DNA of the CDR3 is TGTGCCAGCAGCTTAAGACCCGGGACAGGGGGTTACGAGCAGTACTTC. This codes for CASSLRPGTGGYEQYF.

Notes on this clone: At one end, the junction sequence differs from germline, possibly due to a read error. The chain has TRBV27 and TRBJ1-5; D ambiguous. The CDR3 consists of 13 residues. CDR1 is MNHEY, CDR2 SMNVEV, per germline (reference sequence). CDR3 residues: CASSLKWGQSQHF. CDR3 DNA sequence: TGTGCCAGCAGCCTCAAATGGGGTCAGTCCCAGCATTTT.

The V and J genes are TRBV7-3 and TRBJ2-3; 7 positions agree with TRBD1. The CDR3 extends over 13 amino acids. CDR1 is SGHTA and CDR2 is FQGTGA in the germline V gene. The ends lost 5 bases at V and 7 bases at J; junction bases unmatched: 6. The CDR3 loop is CASSPGTAYTQYF. In DNA, the CDR3 is TGTGCCAGCAGCCCAGGGACAGCCTATACGCAGTATTTT.

A word on this clone: Other nucleotide sequences from this sample produce the same CDR3. The chain combines TRBV5-4 with TRBJ1-4; D unclear. Deletions cut 0 bases from V and 4 bases from J, with 7 bases between. CDR3 length: 14 amino acids. Germline values: CDR1 SGHNT, CDR2 YYREEE (reference sequence). CDR3: CASSLAGFNEKLFF. The CDR3 nucleotides are TGTGCCAGCAGCTTGGCGGGTTTTAATGAAAAACTGTTTTTT.

The chain combines TRBV5-6 with TRBJ2-3; TRBD1 matches 8 bases. From germline, CDR1 is SGHDT and CDR2 YYEEEE. The V gene end was trimmed by 5 bases and the J gene end by 0 bases; junction bases not matched to a gene: 5. The CDR3 contains 15 residues. The CDR3 DNA is TGTGCCAGCAGGGACCGGGACAGGAGCACAGATACGCAGTATTTT. The encoded protein is CASRDRDRSTDTQYF.

V usage is TRBV5-1 and J usage is TRBJ2-2; TRBD2 agrees at 10 bases. From germline, CDR1 is SGHRS and CDR2 YFSETQ. The CDR3 runs to 17 residues. The trim removed 5 bases at V and 8 bases at J, leaving 15 bases unmatched. The CDR3 loop is CASSFPSGGSPVGELFF. CDR3 coding DNA: TGCGCCAGCAGTTTTCCTAGCGGGGGATCGCCAGTTGGGGAGCTGTTTTTT.

The chain carries TRBV2 and TRBJ1-1; no firm D call. V gave up 0 bases and J gave up 10 bases, with 21 bases separating them. The CDR3 consists of 16 residues. Germline-derived CDR1 and CDR2 are SNHLY and FYNNEI. The chain's CDR3 is CASSEAPGDAKIGAFF. DNA of the CDR3: TGTGCCAGCAGTGAAGCCCCCGGTGATGCGAAGATAGGAGCTTTCTTT.

CDR3 in amino acids: CASSVSRGSGELFF. In DNA, the CDR3 is TGTGCCAGCAGCGTGTCTAGGGGATCCGGGGAGCTGTTTTTT. The chain carries TRBV9 and TRBJ2-2; D possibly corresponds to TRBD1 (5 bases). This CDR3 has 14 residues. Trimming removed 2 bases at V and 6 bases at J, with 11 bases between. Germline loops: CDR1 SGDLS, CDR2 YYNGEE.

This clone was seen a single time. The CDR3 DNA sequence: TGTGCCAGCAGCTCCGGACAGGGCTTTCAAGAGACCCAGTACTTC. Translated, it gives CASSSGQGFQETQYF. The gene calls are TRBV11-2 and TRBJ2-5; TRBD1 matches 8 bases. The V gene end was trimmed by 4 bases and the J gene end by 2 bases; junction bases not matched to a gene: 6. Per the germline V gene, CDR1 is SGHAT and CDR2 is FQNNGV. The CDR3 has 15 residues.

The rearrangement links TRBV15 to TRBJ2-2, with D possibly being TRBD1 or TRBD2 (6 bases each). Germline V CDR1 and CDR2: LNHNV, YYDKDF (reference sequence). The CDR3 is 13 amino acids. Deletions cut 6 bases from V and 6 bases from J, with 11 bases between. The chain's CDR3 is CATRYGGPGELFF. The DNA for the CDR3 is TGTGCCACCAGGTACGGGGGCCCCGGGGAGCTGTTTTTT.

This sequence joins TRBV2 and TRBJ1-1; D is possibly TRBD1 (5 bases). This CDR3 contains 13 residues. Germline CDR1 SNHLY, CDR2 FYNNEI. Trimming took 9 bases from V and 0 from J, leaving 11 bases between them. CDR3 region: CARTTEMNTEAFF. The CDR3 DNA sequence: TGTGCCAGGACGACAGAGATGAACACTGAAGCTTTCTTT.

The chain joins TRBV7-2 to TRBJ1-1; D is ambiguous. Looked up from germline, CDR1 is SGHTA and CDR2 is FQGNSA. The CDR3 extends over 13 amino acids. V dropped 6 bases and J dropped 7 bases, with 15 bases sitting between them. The CDR3 spells CASRPRGLGEAFF. The CDR3 bases are TGTGCCAGCAGGCCACGCGGACTTGGTGAAGCTTTCTTT.

The genes are TRBV10-3 and TRBJ2-7; D gene uncertain. V dropped 7 bases and J dropped 5 bases, with 15 bases sitting between them. CDR3 length equals 13 residues. CDR1 is ENHRY and CDR2 is SYGVKD in the germline V gene. The CDR3 sequence is CAIKGNEGNEQYF. The CDR3 nucleotides read TGTGCCATCAAGGGCAACGAAGGCAACGAGCAGTACTTC.

The J gene is TRBJ1-1, the V gene TRBV19; D may be TRBD1 (5 bases). The CDR3 has 15 amino acids. Trimming removed 3 bases at V and 1 base at J, with 12 bases between. Germline V gives CDR1 LNHDA, CDR2 SQIVND (reference sequence). CDR3: CASSIGRRGNTEAFF. CDR3 nucleotide sequence: TGTGCCAGTAGTATTGGGCGTAGGGGGAACACTGAAGCTTTCTTT.

CDR3 DNA: TGTGCCAGTAGTATAATGGAGGCAGGTAACTACGAGCAGTACTTC. Translating it yields CASSIMEAGNYEQYF. The chain uses TRBV19 and TRBJ2-7; D may be TRBD2 (5 bases). Trimming stripped 2 bases from V and 3 bases from J, with 14 bases between. The CDR3 extends over 15 amino acids. Germline V lookup: CDR1 LNHDA, CDR2 SQIVND (reference sequence).

The chain is built from TRBV4-2 and TRBJ1-4; 9 nucleotides align to TRBD1. Trimming took 3 bases from V and 1 from J; bases not matched to a gene: 3. Germline V CDR1 and CDR2: LGHNA, YNFKEQ. CDR3 length: 16 amino acids. The CDR3 reads CASSQGQGVTNEKLFF. DNA of the CDR3: TGTGCCAGCAGCCAGGGACAGGGTGTAACTAATGAAAAACTGTTTTTT.